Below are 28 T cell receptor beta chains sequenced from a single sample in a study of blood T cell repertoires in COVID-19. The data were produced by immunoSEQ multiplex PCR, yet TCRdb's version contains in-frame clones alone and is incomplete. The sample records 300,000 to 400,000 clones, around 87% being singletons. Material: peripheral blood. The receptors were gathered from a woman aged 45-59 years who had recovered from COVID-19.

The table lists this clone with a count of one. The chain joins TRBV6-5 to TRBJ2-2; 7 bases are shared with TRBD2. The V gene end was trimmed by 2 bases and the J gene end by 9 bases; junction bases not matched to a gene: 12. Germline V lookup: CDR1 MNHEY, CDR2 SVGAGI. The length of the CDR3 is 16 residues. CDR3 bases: TGTGCCAGCAGTTACAGCCTAGCGGCAGGTGTAAGGGAGCTGTTTTTT. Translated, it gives CASSYSLAAGVRELFF.

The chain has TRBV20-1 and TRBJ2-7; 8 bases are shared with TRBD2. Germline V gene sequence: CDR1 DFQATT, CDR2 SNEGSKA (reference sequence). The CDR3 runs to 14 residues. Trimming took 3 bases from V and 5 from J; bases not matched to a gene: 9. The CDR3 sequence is CSASRGGALNEQYF. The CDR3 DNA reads TGCAGTGCTAGTCGGGGGGGGGCCTTAAACGAGCAGTACTTC.

The CDR3, as DNA: TGTGCCAGCAGCGTGACGGACAGGGGGAACACCGGGGAGCTGTTTTTT. Translated, it gives CASSVTDRGNTGELFF. The chain links TRBV9 to TRBJ2-2; 9 positions match TRBD1. CDR1 and CDR2 from the germline V gene are SGDLS and YYNGEE. With V trimmed by 2 bases and J by 1 base, 3 bases remained unmatched. CDR3 size: 16 residues. Looking up the rest from reference TRBV9 and TRBJ2-2 gives the full variable domain: DSGVTQTPKHLITATGQRVTLRCSPRSGDLSVYWYQQSLDQGLQFLIQYYNGEERAKGNILERFSAQQFPDLHSELNLSSLELGDSALYFCASSVTDRGNTGELFFGEGSRLTVL.

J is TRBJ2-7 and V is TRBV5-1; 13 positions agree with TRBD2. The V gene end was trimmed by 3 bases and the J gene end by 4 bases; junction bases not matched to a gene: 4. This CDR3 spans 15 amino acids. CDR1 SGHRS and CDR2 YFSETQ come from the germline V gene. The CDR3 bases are TGCGCCAGCAGCTCAGGGACTAGCGGGGATTACGAGCAGTACTTC. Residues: CASSSGTSGDYEQYF.

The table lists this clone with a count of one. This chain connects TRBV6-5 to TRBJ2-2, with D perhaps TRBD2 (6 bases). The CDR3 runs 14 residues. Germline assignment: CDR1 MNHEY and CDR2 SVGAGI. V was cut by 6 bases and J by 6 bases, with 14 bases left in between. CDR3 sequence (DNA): TGTGCCAGCAGCTTCATCTCGGGGGCCGGGGAGCTGTTTTTT. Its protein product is CASSFISGAGELFF.

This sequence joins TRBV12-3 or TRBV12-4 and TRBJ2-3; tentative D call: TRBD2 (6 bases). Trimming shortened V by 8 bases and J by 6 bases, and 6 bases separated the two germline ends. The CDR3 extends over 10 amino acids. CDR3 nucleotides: TGTGCCAGCGGGAGGGATACGCAGTATTTT. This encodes CASGRDTQYF.

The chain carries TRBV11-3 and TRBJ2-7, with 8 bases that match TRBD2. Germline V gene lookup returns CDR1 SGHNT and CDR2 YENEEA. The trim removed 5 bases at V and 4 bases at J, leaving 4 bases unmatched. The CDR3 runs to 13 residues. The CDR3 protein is CASSIGGEYEQYF. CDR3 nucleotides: TGTGCCAGCAGCATCGGGGGGGAGTACGAGCAGTACTTC. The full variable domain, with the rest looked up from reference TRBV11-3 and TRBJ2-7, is EAGVVQSPRYKIIEKKQPVAFWCNPISGHNTLYWYLQNLGQGPELLIRYENEEAVDDSQLPKDRFSAERLKGVDSTLKIQPAELGDSAVYLCASSIGGEYEQYFGPGTRLTVT.

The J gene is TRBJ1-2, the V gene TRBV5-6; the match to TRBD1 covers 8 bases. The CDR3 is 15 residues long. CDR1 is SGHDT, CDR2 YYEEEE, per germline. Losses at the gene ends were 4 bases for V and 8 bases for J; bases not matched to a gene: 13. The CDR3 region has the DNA TGTGCCAGCAGCACCCGGGACAGGTCCTCGGAAGGCTACACCTTC. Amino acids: CASSTRDRSSEGYTF.

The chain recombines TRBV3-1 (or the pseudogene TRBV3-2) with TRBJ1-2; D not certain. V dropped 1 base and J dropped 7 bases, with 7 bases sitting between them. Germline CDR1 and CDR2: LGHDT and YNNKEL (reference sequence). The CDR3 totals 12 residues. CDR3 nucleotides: TGTGCCAGCAGCCAAGGGTGGAGTGGCTACACCTTC. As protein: CASSQGWSGYTF.

The CDR3 DNA is TGTGCCAGCAGCAGGGCTAGCGGACTCCAAGAGACCCAGTACTTC. Encoded protein: CASSRASGLQETQYF. This sequence joins TRBV7-2 and TRBJ2-5; TRBD2 agrees at 7 bases. From germline, CDR1 is SGHTA and CDR2 FQGNSA. V shed 5 bases, J shed 1 base, and the junction held 7 bases outside the gene matches. The CDR3 is made up of 15 amino acids.

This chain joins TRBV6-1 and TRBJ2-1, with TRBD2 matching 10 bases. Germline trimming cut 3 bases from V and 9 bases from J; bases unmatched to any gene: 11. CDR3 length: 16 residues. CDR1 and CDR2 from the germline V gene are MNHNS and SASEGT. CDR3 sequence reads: CASSDTGLAGVPEQFF. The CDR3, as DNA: TGTGCCAGCAGTGATACCGGGCTAGCGGGAGTCCCTGAGCAGTTCTTC.

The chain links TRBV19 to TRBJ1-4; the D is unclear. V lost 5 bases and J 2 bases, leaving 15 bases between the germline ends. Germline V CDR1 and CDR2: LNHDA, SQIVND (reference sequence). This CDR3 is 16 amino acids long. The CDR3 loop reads CASSGLRGATNEKLFF. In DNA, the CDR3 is TGTGCCAGTAGTGGCCTCCGTGGTGCCACTAATGAAAAACTGTTTTTT.

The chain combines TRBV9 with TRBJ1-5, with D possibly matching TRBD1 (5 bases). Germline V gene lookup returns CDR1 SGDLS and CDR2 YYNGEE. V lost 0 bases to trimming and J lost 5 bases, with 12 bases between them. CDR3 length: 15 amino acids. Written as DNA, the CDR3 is TGTGCCAGCAGCGTAGATGGCAGGGCCGATCAGCCCCAGCATTTT. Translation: CASSVDGRADQPQHF.

This chain's CDR3 is CASSSTSGATDTQYF. In DNA form, the CDR3 reads TGTGCCAGCAGCTCGACTAGCGGGGCCACAGATACGCAGTATTTT. The chain uses TRBV7-2 and TRBJ2-3; 11 positions match TRBD2. The CDR3 loop spans 15 amino acids. CDR1 SGHTA and CDR2 FQGNSA come from the germline V gene. V was pared by 4 bases and J by 2 bases, with 2 bases of the junction left unmatched.

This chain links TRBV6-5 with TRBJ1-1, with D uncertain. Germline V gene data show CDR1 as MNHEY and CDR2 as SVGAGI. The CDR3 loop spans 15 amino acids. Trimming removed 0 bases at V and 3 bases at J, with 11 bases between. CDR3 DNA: TGTGCCAGCAGTTACTCGTTGCGCGGGGACACTGAAGCTTTCTTT. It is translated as CASSYSLRGDTEAFF.

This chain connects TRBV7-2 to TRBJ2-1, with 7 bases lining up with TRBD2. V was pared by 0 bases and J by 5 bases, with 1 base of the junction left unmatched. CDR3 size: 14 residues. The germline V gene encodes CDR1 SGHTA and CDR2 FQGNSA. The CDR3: CASSLAAGDNEQFF. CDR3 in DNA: TGTGCCAGCAGCTTAGCGGCGGGAGACAATGAGCAGTTCTTC.

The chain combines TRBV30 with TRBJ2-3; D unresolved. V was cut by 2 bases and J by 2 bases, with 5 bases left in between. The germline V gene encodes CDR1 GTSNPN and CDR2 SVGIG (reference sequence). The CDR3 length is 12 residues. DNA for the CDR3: TGTGCCTGGAGTTCCAACACAGATACGCAGTATTTT. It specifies CAWSSNTDTQYF.

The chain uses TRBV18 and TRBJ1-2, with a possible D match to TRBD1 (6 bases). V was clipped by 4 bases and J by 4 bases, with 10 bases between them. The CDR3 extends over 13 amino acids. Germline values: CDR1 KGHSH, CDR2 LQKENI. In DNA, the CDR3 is TGTGCCAGCTCACTTCAGGGGTTCTATGGCTACACCTTC. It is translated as CASSLQGFYGYTF.

As DNA, the CDR3 is TGTGCCATCAGGCCAGGGGGCACAGAGACCCAGTACTTC. This codes for CAIRPGGTETQYF. The chain combines TRBV10-3 with TRBJ2-5; the match to TRBD1 covers 8 bases. Germline CDR1 reads ENHRY; CDR2 reads SYGVKD. The CDR3 contains 13 residues. V shed 6 bases, J shed 4 bases, and the junction held 4 bases outside the gene matches.

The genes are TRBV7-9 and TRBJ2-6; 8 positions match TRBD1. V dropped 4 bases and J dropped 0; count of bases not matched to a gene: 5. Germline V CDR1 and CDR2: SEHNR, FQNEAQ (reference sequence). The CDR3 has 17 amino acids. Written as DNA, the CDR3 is TGTGCCAGCAGCTCGACAGGGGTCAGCTCTGGGGCCAACGTCCTGACTTTC. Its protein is CASSSTGVSSGANVLTF. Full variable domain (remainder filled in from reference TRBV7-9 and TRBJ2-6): DTGVSQNPRHKITKRGQNVTFRCDPISEHNRLYWYRQTLGQGPEFLTYFQNEAQLEKSRLLSDRFSAERPKGSFSTLEIQRTEQGDSAMYLCASSSTGVSSGANVLTFGAGSRLTVL.

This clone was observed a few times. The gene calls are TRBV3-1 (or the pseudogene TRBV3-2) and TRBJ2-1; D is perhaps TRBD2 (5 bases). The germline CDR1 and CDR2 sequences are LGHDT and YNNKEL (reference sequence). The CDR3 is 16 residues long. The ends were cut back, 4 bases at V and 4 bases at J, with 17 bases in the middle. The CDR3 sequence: CASSPDEGVRYNEQFF. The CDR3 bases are TGTGCCAGCAGCCCCGACGAGGGAGTGAGGTACAATGAGCAGTTCTTC.

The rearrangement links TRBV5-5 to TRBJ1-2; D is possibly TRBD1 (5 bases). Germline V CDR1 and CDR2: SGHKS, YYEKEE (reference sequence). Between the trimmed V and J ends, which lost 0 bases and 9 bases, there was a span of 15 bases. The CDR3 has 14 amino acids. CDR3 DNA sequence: TGTGCCAGCAGCTTGGCGGGGGGTCTGGCGAGCTACACCTTC. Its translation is CASSLAGGLASYTF. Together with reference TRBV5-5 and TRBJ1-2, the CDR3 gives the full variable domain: DAGVTQSPTHLIKTRGQQVTLRCSPISGHKSVSWYQQVLGQGPQFIFQYYEKEERGRGNFPDRFSARQFPNYSSELNVNALLLGDSALYLCASSLAGGLASYTFGSGTRLTVV.

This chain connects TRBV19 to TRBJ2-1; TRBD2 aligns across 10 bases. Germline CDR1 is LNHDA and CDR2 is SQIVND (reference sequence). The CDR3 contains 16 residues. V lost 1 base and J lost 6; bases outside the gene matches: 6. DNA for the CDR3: TGTGCCAGTAGTATAGGGGTAGCGGGGGGCAGCAATGAGCAGTTCTTC. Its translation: CASSIGVAGGSNEQFF.

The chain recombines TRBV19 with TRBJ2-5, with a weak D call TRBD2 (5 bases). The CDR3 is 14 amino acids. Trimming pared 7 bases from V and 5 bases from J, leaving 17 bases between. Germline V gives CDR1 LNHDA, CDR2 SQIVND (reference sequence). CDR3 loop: CASKDWETGETQYF. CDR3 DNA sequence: TGTGCCAGTAAGGACTGGGAAACTGGTGAGACCCAGTACTTC.

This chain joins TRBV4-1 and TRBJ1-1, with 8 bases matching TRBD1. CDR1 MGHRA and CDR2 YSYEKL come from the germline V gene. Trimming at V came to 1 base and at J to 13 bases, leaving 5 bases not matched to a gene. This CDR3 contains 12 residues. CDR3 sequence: CASSQGQGTGFF. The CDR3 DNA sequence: TGCGCCAGCAGCCAAGGACAGGGGACGGGTTTCTTT.

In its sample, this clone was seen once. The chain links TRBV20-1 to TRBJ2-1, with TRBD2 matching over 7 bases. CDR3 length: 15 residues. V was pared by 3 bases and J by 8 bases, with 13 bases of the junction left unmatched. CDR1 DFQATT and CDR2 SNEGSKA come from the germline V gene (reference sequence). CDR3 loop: CSASGNAGADHEQFF. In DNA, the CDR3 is TGCAGTGCTAGTGGTAACGCGGGAGCGGACCATGAGCAGTTCTTC.

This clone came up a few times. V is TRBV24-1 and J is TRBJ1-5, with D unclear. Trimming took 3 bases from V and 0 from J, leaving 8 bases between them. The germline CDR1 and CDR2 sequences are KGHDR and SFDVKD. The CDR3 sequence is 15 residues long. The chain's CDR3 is CATSDPEHSNQPQHF. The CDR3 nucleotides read TGTGCCACCAGTGATCCCGAGCATAGCAATCAGCCCCAGCATTTT.

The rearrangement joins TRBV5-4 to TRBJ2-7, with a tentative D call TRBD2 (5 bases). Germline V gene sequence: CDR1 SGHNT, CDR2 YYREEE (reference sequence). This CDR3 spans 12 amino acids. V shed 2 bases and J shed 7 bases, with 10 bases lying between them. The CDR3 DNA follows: TGTGCCAGCAGCTTACGCCCGGGGGAGCAGTACTTC. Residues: CASSLRPGEQYF.